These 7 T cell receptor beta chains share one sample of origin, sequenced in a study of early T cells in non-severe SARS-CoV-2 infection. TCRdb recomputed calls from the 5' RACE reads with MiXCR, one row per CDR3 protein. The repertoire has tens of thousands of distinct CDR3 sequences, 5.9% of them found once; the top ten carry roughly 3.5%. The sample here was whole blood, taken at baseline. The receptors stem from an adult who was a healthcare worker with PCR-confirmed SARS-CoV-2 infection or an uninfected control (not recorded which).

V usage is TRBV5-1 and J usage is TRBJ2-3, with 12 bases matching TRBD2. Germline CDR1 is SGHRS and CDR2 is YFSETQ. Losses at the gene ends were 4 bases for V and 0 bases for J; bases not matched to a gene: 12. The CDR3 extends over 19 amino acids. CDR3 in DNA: TGCGCCAGCAGCCTTGGGACTAGCGGGCCGTTGTCTAGCACAGATACGCAGTATTTT. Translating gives CASSLGTSGPLSSTDTQYF. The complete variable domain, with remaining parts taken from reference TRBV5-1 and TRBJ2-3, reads KAGVTQTPRYLIKTRGQQVTLSCSPISGHRSVSWYQQTPGQGLQFLFEYFSETQRNKGNFPGRFSGRQFSNSRSEMNVSTLELGDSALYLCASSLGTSGPLSSTDTQYFGPGTRLTVL.

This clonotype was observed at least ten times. The CDR3 region has the DNA TGTGCCAGCAGTTTCCGGCAGGGAGGCAACGAGCAGTACTTC. Its translation is CASSFRQGGNEQYF. The chain couples TRBV27 to TRBJ2-7; D perhaps matches TRBD2 (6 bases). Trimming shortened V by 3 bases and J by 5 bases, and 14 bases separated the two germline ends. The germline V gene has CDR1 MNHEY and CDR2 SMNVEV (reference sequence). The CDR3 runs to 14 residues.

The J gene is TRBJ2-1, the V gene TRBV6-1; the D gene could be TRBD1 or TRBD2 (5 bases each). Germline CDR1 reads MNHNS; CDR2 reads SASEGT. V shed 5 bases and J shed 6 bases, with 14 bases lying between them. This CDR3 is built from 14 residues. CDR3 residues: CASSPGPFPNEQFF. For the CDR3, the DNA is TGTGCCAGCAGTCCGGGGCCCTTCCCCAATGAGCAGTTCTTC.

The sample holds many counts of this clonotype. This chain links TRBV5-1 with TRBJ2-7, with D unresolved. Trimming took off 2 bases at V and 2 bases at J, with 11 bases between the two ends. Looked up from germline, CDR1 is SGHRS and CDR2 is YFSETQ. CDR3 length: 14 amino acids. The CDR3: CASSLEANAYEQYF. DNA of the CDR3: TGCGCCAGCAGCTTAGAAGCCAATGCCTACGAGCAGTACTTC.

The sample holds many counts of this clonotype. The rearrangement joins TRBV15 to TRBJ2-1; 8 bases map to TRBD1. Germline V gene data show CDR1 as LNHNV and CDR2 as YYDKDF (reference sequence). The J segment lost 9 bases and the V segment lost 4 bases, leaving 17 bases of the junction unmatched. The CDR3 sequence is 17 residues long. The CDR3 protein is CATSKAPRAGGVGEQFF. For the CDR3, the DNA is TGTGCCACCAGCAAAGCCCCCAGGGCAGGGGGCGTCGGTGAGCAGTTCTTC.

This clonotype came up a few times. As DNA, the CDR3 is TGTGCCAGCAGCCGCTCTCCGGGACCTCCAAAGAGCTCCTACAATGAGCAGTTCTTC. Translation: CASSRSPGPPKSSYNEQFF. The rearrangement joins TRBV7-9 to TRBJ2-1; the D call may be TRBD1 or TRBD2 (5 bases each). The CDR3 spans 19 residues. The germline V and J ends were trimmed by 5 bases and 0 bases, with 23 bases remaining between them. From germline, CDR1 is SEHNR and CDR2 FQNEAQ (reference sequence).

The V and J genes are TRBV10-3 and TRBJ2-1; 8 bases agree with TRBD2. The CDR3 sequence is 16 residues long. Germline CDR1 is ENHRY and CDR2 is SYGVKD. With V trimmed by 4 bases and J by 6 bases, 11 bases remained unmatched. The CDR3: CAISVALRGTSNEQFF. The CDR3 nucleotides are TGTGCCATCAGTGTCGCGTTGAGGGGGACTAGCAATGAGCAGTTCTTC.